This T cell receptor beta chain is drawn from a study of early T cells in non-severe SARS-CoV-2 infection. The V end was cut by 3 bases, the J end by 0 bases, with 9 bases between. The CDR3 loop spans 15 amino acids. Germline values: CDR1 KGHDR, CDR2 SFDVKD. TCRdb itself ran the 5' RACE reads through MiXCR, one entry per CDR3 protein. The top ten hold under 15% of the sample, which has 55,000 to 80,000 distinct CDR3 sequences, approximately 9.2% seen once. Material: whole blood, obtained at baseline. The chain couples TRBV24-1 to TRBJ2-3; D remains ambiguous. The receptor comes from an adult who was a healthcare worker with PCR-confirmed SARS-CoV-2 infection or an uninfected control (not recorded which). The CDR3 nucleotides are TGTGCCACCAGTGATAATCGGGTTAGCACAGATACGCAGTATTTT. Translation: CATSDNRVSTDTQYF.